These T cell receptor beta chains were read from a single sample in a study of cytomegalovirus exposure and HLA in healthy donors. Profiling relied on immunoSEQ multiplex PCR, and the TCRdb table lists in-frame clones only, not all of them. This sample has around 110,000 clones, with around 80% found just once. The sequenced material came from PBMCs. All receptors derive from a man aged 30-40 years in good health and CMV-seropositive. Both conserved end residues are part of each CDR3. A D gene is named only where the DNA matches it firmly. Not all rows give a size; the values are once, few, many and, for expanded clones, a class.

>.|TRBJ1-2|.|TRBV19
TGTGCCAGTAGTATATCCCTACCTCGGGACTATGGCTACACCTTC
CASSISLPRDYGYTF
>.|TRBJ2-3|once|TRBV27
TGTGCCAGCAGTATTATCCTGAGTACAGATACGCAGTATTTT
CASSIILSTDTQYF
>TRBD1|TRBJ2-2|once|TRBV6-5
TGTGCCAGCAGTTTGTGGACAGGGGGTAACACCGGGGAGCTGTTTTTT
CASSLWTGGNTGELFF
>.|TRBJ2-7|.|TRBV29-1
TGCAGCGTCGGAGTGGGGAGGTACGAGCAGTACTTC
CSVGVGRYEQYF
>TRBD1|TRBJ2-5|.|TRBV27
TGTGCCAGCAGTTTAGCGGGGACAGGGATTCGCAGGGGCCAGCCGTACCAAGAGACCCAGTACTTC
CASSLAGTGIRRGQPYQETQYF
>.|TRBJ2-7|.|TRBV30
TGTGCCTGGAGTGTACCTAGTCCCGTCTCCTACGAGCAGTACTTC
CAWSVPSPVSYEQYF
>.|TRBJ2-2|.|TRBV6-4
TGTGCCAGCAGTGGACAGGACACCGGGGAGCTGTTTTTT
CASSGQDTGELFF
>TRBD2|TRBJ2-2|.|TRBV5-1
TGCGCCAGCACGATTCTTCTGGGACTAGCGGGGCCAAACACGAACACCGGGGAGCTGTTTTTT
CASTILLGLAGPNTNTGELFF
>.|TRBJ1-1|.|TRBV2
TGTGCCAGCAGTACAACAGGGAGCACTGAAGCTTTCTTT
CASSTTGSTEAFF
>.|TRBJ2-7|few|TRBV27
TGTGCCAGCAGTTGGACACAGACCTACGAGCAGTACTTC
CASSWTQTYEQYF
>TRBD2|TRBJ2-3|.|TRBV6-1
TGTGCCAGCAGTGAAAGGGCCCACTCACCCACCGGGACTAGCGAAACAGATACGCAGTATTTT
CASSERAHSPTGTSETDTQYF
>.|TRBJ2-3|once|TRBV20-1
TGCAGTGCTCCGGGGACAGATACGCAGTATTTT
CSAPGTDTQYF
>.|TRBJ1-5|.|TRBV2
TGTGCCAGTAGAGGGAGCAATCAGCCCCAGCATTTT
CASRGSNQPQHF
>TRBD2|TRBJ2-2|.|TRBV7-2
TGTGCCAGCAGCTCGAGACAGAATCTAGCGGGGGGGCCCGGGGAGCTGTTTTTT
CASSSRQNLAGGPGELFF
>TRBD1|TRBJ1-1|.|TRBV18
TGTGCCAGCTCACCACAGGGGGCAGGCACTGAAGCTTTCTTT
CASSPQGAGTEAFF
>TRBD1|TRBJ2-7|few|TRBV29-1
TGCAGCGTTGTGCTTGGACAGGGCTACGAGCAGTACTTC
CSVVLGQGYEQYF
>TRBD2|TRBJ2-3|.|TRBV11-3
TGTGCCAGCAGCCCGATGGTGCGGGGGGGCGGCACAGATACGCAGTATTTT
CASSPMVRGGGTDTQYF
>.|TRBJ2-7|.|TRBV5-1
TGCGCCAGCAGCCCCATAGCGAAGGGGGATTACGAGCAGTACTTC
CASSPIAKGDYEQYF
>TRBD1|TRBJ2-1|.|TRBV7-9
TGTTCCAGCAGCAGACAGGGGTTTGGGCAGTTCTTC
CSSSRQGFGQFF
>.|TRBJ1-2|.|TRBV6-1
TGTGCCAGCAGTGAAACCTACAAGGGGCAGCTTGGCTACACCTTC
CASSETYKGQLGYTF
>TRBD2|TRBJ2-4|.|TRBV4-1
TGCGCCAGCAGCCAAGGGGGACTAGCGGGGGCGAAAATTCAGTACTTC
CASSQGGLAGAKIQYF
>.|TRBJ2-3|.|TRBV28
TGTGCCAGCAGTTTAGCGGGACCAAGCACAGATACGCAGTATTTT
CASSLAGPSTDTQYF
>.|TRBJ1-5|once|TRBV10-1
TGCGCCAGCAGTGAGTCGATAAATCCGGTATTAAGCAATCAGCCCCAGCATTTT
CASSESINPVLSNQPQHF